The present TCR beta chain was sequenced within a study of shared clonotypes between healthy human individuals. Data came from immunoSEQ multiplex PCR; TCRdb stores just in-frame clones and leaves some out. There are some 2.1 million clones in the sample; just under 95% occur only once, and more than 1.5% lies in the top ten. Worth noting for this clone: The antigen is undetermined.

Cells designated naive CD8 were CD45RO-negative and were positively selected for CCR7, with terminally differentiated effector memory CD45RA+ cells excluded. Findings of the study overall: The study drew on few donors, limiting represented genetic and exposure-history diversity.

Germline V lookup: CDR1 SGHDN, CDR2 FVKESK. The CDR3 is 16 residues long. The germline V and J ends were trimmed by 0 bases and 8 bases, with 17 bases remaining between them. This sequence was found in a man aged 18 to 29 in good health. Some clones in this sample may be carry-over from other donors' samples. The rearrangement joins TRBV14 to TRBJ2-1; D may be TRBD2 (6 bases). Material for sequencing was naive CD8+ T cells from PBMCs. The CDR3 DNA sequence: TGTGCCAGCAGCCAAGAAGGTCTTACAGGCGGGGATGAGCAGTTCTTC. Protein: CASSQEGLTGGDEQFF.